Below are 8 T cell receptor beta chains sequenced from a single sample in a study of cytomegalovirus exposure and HLA in healthy donors. The PCR was carried out with 60 Vbeta primers and 13 Jbeta primers. The data were produced by immunoSEQ multiplex PCR, yet TCRdb's version contains in-frame clones alone and is incomplete. The repertoire holds 70,000 to 90,000 clones, 72% seen once, with approximately 5% in the top ten. Source material: PBMCs. The receptors stem from a man in his fifties or sixties in good health and CMV-seropositive.

In this sample, this clone turned up once. The V call is TRBV7-9, the J call TRBJ2-3; 8 nucleotides line up with TRBD1. The germline V gene has CDR1 SEHNR and CDR2 FQNEAQ (reference sequence). The V and J ends lost 3 bases and 4 bases, in that order; junction bases with no gene match: 3. CDR3 size: 14 residues. The CDR3 bases are TGTGCCAGCAGCTTGGACAGGGAGTCAGATACGCAGTATTTT. It codes for CASSLDRESDTQYF. The whole variable domain, filled in from reference TRBV7-9 and TRBJ2-3, reads DTGVSQNPRHKITKRGQNVTFRCDPISEHNRLYWYRQTLGQGPEFLTYFQNEAQLEKSRLLSDRFSAERPKGSFSTLEIQRTEQGDSAMYLCASSLDRESDTQYFGPGTRLTVL.

V gene TRBV6-4 combines with J gene TRBJ1-2, with 8 bases identical to TRBD1. The CDR3 length is 15 residues. Germline trimming cut 5 bases from V and 8 bases from J; bases unmatched to any gene: 13. Germline V gene lookup returns CDR1 MRHNA and CDR2 SNTAGT. The CDR3 loop is CASSRDRGLTGGYTF. The CDR3 nucleotides are TGTGCCAGCAGTAGAGACAGGGGACTGACGGGGGGCTACACCTTC.

The chain recombines TRBV4-1 with TRBJ2-6; no firm D call. CDR1 is MGHRA and CDR2 is YSYEKL in the germline V gene. V lost 0 bases, J lost 0 bases, and 6 bases lay in between. The CDR3 consists of 16 residues. In DNA form, the CDR3 reads TGCGCCAGCAGCCAAGATATAGCCTCTGGGGCCAACGTCCTGACTTTC. As protein: CASSQDIASGANVLTF.

The rearrangement joins TRBV5-4 to TRBJ1-2, with a weak D call TRBD1 (6 bases). V lost 3 bases, J lost 6 bases, and 12 bases lay in between. The CDR3 covers 13 residues. Germline V lookup: CDR1 SGHNT, CDR2 YYREEE (reference sequence). CDR3 bases: TGTGCCAGCAGCTGGGGGCTGTGGGATGGCTACACCTTC. Residues: CASSWGLWDGYTF.

V is TRBV30 and J is TRBJ2-1; D ambiguous. CDR1 is GTSNPN, CDR2 SVGIG, per germline (reference sequence). Trimming removed 2 bases from V and 6 bases from J, with 5 bases in between. This CDR3 is 11 amino acids long. CDR3: CAWSLFNEQFF. The CDR3 DNA reads TGTGCCTGGAGTCTTTTCAATGAGCAGTTCTTC. The entire variable domain, with the rest obtained from reference TRBV30 and TRBJ2-1, is as follows: SQTIHQWPATLVQPVGSPLSLECTVEGTSNPNLYWYRQAAGRGLQLLFYSVGIGQISSEVPQNLSASRPQDRQFILSSKKLLLSDSGFYLCAWSLFNEQFFGPGTRLTVL.

This chain joins TRBV18 and TRBJ2-3; 11 bases are a match to TRBD1. The V and J ends lost 5 bases and 4 bases, in that order; junction bases with no gene match: 2. Per the germline V gene, CDR1 is KGHSH and CDR2 is LQKENI. CDR3 length: 14 residues. CDR3 DNA sequence: TGTGCCAGCTCATCGGGACAGGGGGCAGATACGCAGTATTTT. It codes for CASSSGQGADTQYF.

This sequence joins TRBV12-5 and TRBJ1-2, with TRBD1 matching 7 bases. The V gene end was trimmed by 5 bases and the J gene end by 8 bases; junction bases not matched to a gene: 20. CDR1 LGHNT and CDR2 FRNRAP come from the germline V gene. This CDR3 is built from 17 residues. CDR3: CASGPIQGGTAPFGYTF. The DNA for the CDR3 is TGTGCTAGTGGTCCCATTCAAGGTGGGACAGCCCCTTTCGGCTACACCTTC. Full variable domain (missing parts from reference TRBV12-5 and TRBJ1-2): DARVTQTPRHKVTEMGQEVTMRCQPILGHNTVFWYRQTMMQGLELLAYFRNRAPLDDSGMPKDRFSAEMPDATLATLKIQPSEPRDSAVYFCASGPIQGGTAPFGYTFGSGTRLTVV.

The sample holds one count of this clone. The chain couples TRBV5-6 to TRBJ2-1; TRBD1 matches at 9 bases. The V gene end was trimmed by 4 bases and the J gene end by 7 bases; junction bases not matched to a gene: 12. The CDR3 runs 16 residues. Germline CDR1 SGHDT, CDR2 YYEEEE. CDR3 nucleotide sequence: TGTGCCAGCAGCCAAAAACAGGGGGCGGAAGGGAATGAGCAGTTCTTC. It specifies CASSQKQGAEGNEQFF.